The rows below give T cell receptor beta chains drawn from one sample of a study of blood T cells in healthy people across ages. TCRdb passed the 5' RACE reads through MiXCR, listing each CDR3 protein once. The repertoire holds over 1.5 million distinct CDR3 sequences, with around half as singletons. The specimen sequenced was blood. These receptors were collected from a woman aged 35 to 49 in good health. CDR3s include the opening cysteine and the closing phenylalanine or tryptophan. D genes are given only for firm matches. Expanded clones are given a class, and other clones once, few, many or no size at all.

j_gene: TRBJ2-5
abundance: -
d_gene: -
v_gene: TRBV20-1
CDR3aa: CSAKTVEETQYF
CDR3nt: TGCAGTGCCAAGACAGTAGAAGAGACCCAGTACTTC

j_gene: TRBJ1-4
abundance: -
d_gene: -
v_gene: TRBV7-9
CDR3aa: CASSVQGSNGKLFF
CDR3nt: TGTGCCAGCAGCGTACAGGGTTCTAACGGAAAACTGTTTTTT

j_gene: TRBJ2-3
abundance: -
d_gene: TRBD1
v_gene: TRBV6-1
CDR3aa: CASGTGGGDTQYF
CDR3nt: TGTGCCAGCGGGACAGGGGGCGGAGATACGCAGTATTTT

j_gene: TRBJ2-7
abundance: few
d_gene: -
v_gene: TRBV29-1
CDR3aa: CSVDGGGQDEQYF
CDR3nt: TGCAGCGTTGACGGGGGGGGACAGGACGAGCAGTACTTC

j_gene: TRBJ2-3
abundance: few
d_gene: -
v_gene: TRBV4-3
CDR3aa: CASSQLTAGDTQYF
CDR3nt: TGCGCCAGCAGCCAACTAACAGCGGGAGATACGCAGTATTTT

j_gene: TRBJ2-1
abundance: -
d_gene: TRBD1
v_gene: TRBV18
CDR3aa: CASSPTGIQFF
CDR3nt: TGTGCCAGCTCACCGACAGGGATCCAGTTCTTC

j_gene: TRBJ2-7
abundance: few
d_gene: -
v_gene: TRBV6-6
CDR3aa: CASLNSYEQYF
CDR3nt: TGTGCCAGCCTGAACTCATACGAGCAGTACTTC

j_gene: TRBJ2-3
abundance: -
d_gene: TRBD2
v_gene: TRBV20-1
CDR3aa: CSARKTSGGAIDTQYF
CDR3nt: TGCAGTGCTAGGAAAACAAGCGGGGGGGCGATAGATACGCAGTATTTT

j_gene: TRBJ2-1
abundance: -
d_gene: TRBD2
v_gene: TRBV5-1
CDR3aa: CASSLGLAIYNEQFF
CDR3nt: TGCGCCAGCAGCTTAGGACTAGCGATCTACAATGAGCAGTTCTTC

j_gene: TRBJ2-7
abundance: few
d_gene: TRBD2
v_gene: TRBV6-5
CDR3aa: CASSFPGTSTYEQYF
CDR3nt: TGTGCCAGCAGTTTCCCCGGGACTAGCACCTACGAGCAGTACTTC

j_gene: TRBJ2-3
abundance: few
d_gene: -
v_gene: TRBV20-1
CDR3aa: CSARGRLALSTDTQYF
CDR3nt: TGCAGTGCTAGAGGAAGGCTAGCGCTTAGCACAGATACGCAGTATTTT

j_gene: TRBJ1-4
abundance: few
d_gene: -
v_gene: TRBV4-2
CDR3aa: CASSQAQGATNEKLFF
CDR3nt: TGTGCCAGCAGCCAAGCCCAGGGTGCAACTAATGAAAAACTGTTTTTT

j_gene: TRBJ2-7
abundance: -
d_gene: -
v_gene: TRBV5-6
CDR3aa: CASSVRVPPYEQYF
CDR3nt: TGTGCCAGCAGCGTCAGGGTCCCCCCCTACGAGCAGTACTTC

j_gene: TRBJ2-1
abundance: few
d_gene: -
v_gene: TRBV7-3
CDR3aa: CASSRDSGGLNNEQFF
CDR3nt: TGTGCCAGCAGTCGAGACTCCGGAGGGTTAAACAATGAGCAGTTCTTC

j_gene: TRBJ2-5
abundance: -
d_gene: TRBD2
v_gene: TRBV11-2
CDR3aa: CASSLSTSGRAETQYF
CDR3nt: TGTGCCAGCAGCCTCTCTACTAGCGGGAGGGCGGAGACCCAGTACTTC

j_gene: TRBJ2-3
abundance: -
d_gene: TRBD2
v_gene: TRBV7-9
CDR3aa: CASSFHPGGGAGDTQYF
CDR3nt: TGTGCCAGCAGCTTCCACCCGGGCGGGGGGGCAGGAGATACGCAGTATTTT

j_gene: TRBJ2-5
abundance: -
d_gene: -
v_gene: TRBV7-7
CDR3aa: CASSVARSSETQYF
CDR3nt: TGTGCTAGCAGCGTAGCCAGGTCGTCAGAGACCCAGTACTTC

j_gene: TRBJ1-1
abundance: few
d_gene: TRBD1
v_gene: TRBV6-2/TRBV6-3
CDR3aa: CASSSGTGVMNTEAFF
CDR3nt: TGTGCCAGCAGTTCCGGGACAGGGGTTATGAACACTGAAGCTTTCTTT

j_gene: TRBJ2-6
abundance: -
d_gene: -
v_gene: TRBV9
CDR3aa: CASSVAQGPLFGANVLTF
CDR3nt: TGTGCCAGCAGCGTAGCCCAGGGGCCCCTTTTTGGGGCCAACGTCCTGACTTTC

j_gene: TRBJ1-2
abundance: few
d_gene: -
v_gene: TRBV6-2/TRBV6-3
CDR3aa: CASSYRPHGGRLLYGYTF
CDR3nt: TGTGCCAGCAGTTACAGGCCCCATGGGGGGCGCCTTCTCTATGGCTACACCTTC

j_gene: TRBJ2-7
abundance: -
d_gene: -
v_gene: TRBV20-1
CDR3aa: CSARPPRDTAYEQYF
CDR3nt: TGCAGTGCTAGACCCCCCCGGGACACAGCCTACGAGCAGTACTTC

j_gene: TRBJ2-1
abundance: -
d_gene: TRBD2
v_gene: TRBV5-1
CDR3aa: CASRSGGASGEQFF
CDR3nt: TGCGCCAGCAGGAGCGGGGGGGCCTCGGGTGAGCAGTTCTTC

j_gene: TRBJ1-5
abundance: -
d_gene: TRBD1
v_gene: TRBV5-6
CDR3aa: CASSLGPGQGYSNQPQHF
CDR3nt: TGTGCCAGCAGCTTGGGGCCGGGACAGGGGTATAGCAATCAGCCCCAGCATTTT

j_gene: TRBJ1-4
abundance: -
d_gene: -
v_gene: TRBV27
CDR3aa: CASSRTAGTNFEKLFF
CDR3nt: TGTGCCAGCAGTCGAACAGCCGGGACGAATTTCGAAAAACTGTTTTTT

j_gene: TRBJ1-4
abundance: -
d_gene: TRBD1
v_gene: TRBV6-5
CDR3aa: CASSRKTGVTNEKLFF
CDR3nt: TGTGCCAGCAGTCGCAAGACAGGGGTAACTAATGAAAAACTGTTTTTT

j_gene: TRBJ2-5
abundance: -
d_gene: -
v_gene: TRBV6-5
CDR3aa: CASGYMYRETQYF
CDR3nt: TGTGCCAGCGGTTATATGTACCGGGAGACCCAGTACTTC

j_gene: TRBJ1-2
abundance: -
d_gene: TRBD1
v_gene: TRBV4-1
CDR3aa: CASKPLTRTGVRGYTF
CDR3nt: TGCGCCAGCAAACCCCTGACGAGGACAGGGGTTCGTGGCTACACCTTC

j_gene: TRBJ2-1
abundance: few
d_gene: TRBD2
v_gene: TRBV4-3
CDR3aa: CASSQVAGGLGEQFF
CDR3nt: TGCGCCAGCAGCCAAGTAGCGGGGGGGCTGGGAGAGCAGTTCTTC

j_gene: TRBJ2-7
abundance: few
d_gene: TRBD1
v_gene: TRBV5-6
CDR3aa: CASSLERTGGPYEQYF
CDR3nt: TGTGCCAGCAGCCTGGAAAGGACAGGGGGCCCCTACGAGCAGTACTTC

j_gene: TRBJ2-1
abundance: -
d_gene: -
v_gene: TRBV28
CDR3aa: CASSGQSPGAYNEQFF
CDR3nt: TGTGCCAGCAGTGGTCAGTCTCCGGGAGCCTACAATGAGCAGTTCTTC

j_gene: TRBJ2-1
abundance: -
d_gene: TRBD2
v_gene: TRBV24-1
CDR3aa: CATSTGLAGGKKSYNEQFF
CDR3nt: TGTGCCACCAGCACCGGACTAGCGGGGGGAAAAAAGTCCTACAATGAGCAGTTCTTC

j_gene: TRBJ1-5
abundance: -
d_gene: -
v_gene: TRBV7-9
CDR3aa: CASSWDTDLQPQHF
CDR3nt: TGTGCCAGCAGCTGGGACACTGATCTTCAGCCCCAGCATTTT

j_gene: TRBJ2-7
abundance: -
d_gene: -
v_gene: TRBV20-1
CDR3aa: CSARGFQPYEQYF
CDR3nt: TGCAGTGCTCGGGGGTTCCAACCCTACGAGCAGTACTTC

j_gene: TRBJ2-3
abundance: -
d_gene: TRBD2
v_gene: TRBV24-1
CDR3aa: CATSDLGTSGGLRTQYF
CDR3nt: TGTGCCACCAGTGACCTGGGGACTAGCGGGGGACTTAGGACGCAGTATTTT

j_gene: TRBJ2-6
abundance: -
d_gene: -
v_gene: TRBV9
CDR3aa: CASSALSGPGANVLTF
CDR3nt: TGTGCCAGCAGCGCCCTTAGTGGACCTGGGGCCAACGTCCTGACTTTC

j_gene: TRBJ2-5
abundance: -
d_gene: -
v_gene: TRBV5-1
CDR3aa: CASSLGPPRGETQYF
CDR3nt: TGCGCCAGCAGCCTGGGACCTCCTAGGGGCGAGACCCAGTACTTC

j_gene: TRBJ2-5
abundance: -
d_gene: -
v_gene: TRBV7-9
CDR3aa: CASSLNQGLAETQYF
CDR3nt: TGTGCCAGCAGCTTAAATCAGGGTTTGGCAGAGACCCAGTACTTC

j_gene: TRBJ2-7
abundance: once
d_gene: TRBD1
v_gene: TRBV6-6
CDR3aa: CASSYEGARSYEQYF
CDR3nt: TGTGCCAGCAGTTACGAGGGGGCCCGCTCCTACGAGCAGTACTTC

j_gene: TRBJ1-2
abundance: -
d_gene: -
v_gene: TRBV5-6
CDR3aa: CASSDTGRLRGYTF
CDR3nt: TGTGCCAGCAGCGACACTGGGCGTCTACGGGGCTACACCTTC

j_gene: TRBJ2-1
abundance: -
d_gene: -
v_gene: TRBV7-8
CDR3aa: CASSLSRADNEQFF
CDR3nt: TGTGCCAGCAGCTTATCGCGGGCCGACAATGAGCAGTTCTTC

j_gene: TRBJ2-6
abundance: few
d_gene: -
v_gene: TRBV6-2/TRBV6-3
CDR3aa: CASSYWQGASGANVLTF
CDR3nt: TGTGCCAGCAGTTATTGGCAGGGAGCCTCTGGGGCCAACGTCCTGACTTTC

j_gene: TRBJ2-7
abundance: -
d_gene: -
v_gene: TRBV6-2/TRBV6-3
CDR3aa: CASSPRGVVGREQYF
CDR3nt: TGTGCCAGCAGCCCCCGCGGCGTCGTAGGCCGCGAGCAGTACTTC

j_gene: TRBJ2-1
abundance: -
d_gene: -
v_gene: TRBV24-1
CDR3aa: CATSDRGQIEQFF
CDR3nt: TGTGCCACCAGTGACCGCGGACAGATTGAGCAGTTCTTC

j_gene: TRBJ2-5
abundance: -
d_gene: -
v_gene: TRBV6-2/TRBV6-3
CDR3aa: CASNYGRGETQYF
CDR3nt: TGTGCCAGCAATTACGGGCGGGGAGAGACCCAGTACTTC

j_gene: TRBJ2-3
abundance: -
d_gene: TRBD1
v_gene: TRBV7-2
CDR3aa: CASRRDRGAHTQYF
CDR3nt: TGTGCCAGCCGCCGGGACAGGGGCGCTCATACGCAGTATTTT

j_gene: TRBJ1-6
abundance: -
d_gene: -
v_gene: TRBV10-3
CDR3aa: CAISEKQGNSPLHF
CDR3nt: TGTGCCATCAGTGAAAAACAGGGTAATTCACCCCTCCACTTT

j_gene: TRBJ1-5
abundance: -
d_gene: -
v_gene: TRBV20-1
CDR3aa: CSATSLQGGNQPQHF
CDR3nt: TGCAGTGCTACCTCCCTACAGGGCGGCAATCAGCCCCAGCATTTT

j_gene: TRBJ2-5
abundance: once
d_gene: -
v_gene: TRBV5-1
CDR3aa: CASSEGFMETQYF
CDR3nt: TGCGCCAGCAGTGAGGGCTTTATGGAGACCCAGTACTTC

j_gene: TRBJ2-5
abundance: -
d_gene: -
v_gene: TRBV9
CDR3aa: CASSDTTYQGTQYF
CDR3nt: TGTGCCAGCAGTGATACGACATATCAAGGGACCCAGTACTTC

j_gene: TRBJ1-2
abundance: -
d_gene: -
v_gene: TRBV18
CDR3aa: CASSPKQGYGYTF
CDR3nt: TGTGCCAGCTCACCTAAACAGGGATATGGCTACACCTTC

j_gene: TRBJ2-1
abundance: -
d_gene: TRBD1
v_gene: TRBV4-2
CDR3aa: CASSGDRGIEEQFF
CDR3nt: TGTGCCAGCAGCGGTGACAGGGGGATAGAAGAGCAGTTCTTC

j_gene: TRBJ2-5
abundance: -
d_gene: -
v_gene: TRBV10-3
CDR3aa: CAISDRGGGGTQYF
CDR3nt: TGTGCCATCAGTGACAGGGGGGGTGGAGGGACCCAGTACTTC

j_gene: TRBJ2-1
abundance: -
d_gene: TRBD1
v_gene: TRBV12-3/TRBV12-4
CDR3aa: CASSFRGLRSYNEQFF
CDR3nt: TGTGCCAGCAGCTTCAGGGGGCTTAGGTCCTACAATGAGCAGTTCTTC

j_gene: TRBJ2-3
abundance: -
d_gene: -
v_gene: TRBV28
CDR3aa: CASSPIDIDTDTQYF
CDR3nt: TGTGCCAGCAGCCCGATCGACATTGACACAGATACGCAGTATTTT

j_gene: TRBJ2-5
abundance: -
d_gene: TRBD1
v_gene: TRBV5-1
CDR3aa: CASGPQGQGVETQYF
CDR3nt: TGCGCCAGCGGCCCTCAGGGACAGGGAGTCGAGACCCAGTACTTC

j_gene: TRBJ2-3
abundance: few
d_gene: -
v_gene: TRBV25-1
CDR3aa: CAISQGWVNTQYF
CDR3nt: TGTGCCATCTCACAGGGCTGGGTGAATACGCAGTATTTT